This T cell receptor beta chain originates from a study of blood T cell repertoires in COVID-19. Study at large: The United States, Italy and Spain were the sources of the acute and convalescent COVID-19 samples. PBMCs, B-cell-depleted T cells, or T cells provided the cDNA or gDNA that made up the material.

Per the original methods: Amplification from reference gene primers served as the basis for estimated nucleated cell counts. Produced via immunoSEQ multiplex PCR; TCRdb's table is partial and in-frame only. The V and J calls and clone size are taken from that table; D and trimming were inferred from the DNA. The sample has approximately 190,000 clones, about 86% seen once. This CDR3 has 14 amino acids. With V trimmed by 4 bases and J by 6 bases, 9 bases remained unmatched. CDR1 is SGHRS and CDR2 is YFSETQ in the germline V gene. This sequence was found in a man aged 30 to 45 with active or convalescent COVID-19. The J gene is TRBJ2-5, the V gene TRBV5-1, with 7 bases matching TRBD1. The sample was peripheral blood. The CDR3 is CASSHGTDRKTQYF. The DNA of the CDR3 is TGCGCCAGCAGCCACGGGACAGATAGAAAGACCCAGTACTTC.